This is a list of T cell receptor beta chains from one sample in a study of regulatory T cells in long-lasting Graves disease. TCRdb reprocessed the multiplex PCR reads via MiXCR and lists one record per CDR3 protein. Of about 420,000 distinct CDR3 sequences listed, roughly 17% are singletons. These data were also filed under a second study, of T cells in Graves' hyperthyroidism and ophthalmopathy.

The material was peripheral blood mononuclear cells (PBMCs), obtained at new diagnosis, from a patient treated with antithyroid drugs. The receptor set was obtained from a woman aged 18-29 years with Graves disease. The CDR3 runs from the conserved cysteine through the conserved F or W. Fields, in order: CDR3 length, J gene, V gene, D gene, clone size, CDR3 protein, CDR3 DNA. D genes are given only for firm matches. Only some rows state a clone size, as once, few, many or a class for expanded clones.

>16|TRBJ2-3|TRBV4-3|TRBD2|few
CASSHTLAGSTDTQYF
TGCGCCAGCAGCCATACCCTAGCGGGAAGCACAGATACGCAGTATTTT
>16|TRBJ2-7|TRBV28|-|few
CASSSPMAGVGYEQYF
TGTGCCAGCAGTTCCCCTATGGCAGGGGTGGGGTACGAGCAGTACTTC
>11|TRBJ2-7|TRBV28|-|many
CASNRVGEQYF
TGTGCCAGCAATCGGGTGGGCGAGCAGTACTTC
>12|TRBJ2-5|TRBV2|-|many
CASRMGQETQYF
TGTGCCAGTCGTATGGGACAAGAGACCCAGTACTTC
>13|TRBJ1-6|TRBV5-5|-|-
CASSLSQDRPLHF
TGTGCCAGCAGCTTGTCTCAGGACCGACCCCTCCACTTT
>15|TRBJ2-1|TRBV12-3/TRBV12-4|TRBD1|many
CVSSSDGQGVDEQFF
TGTGTCAGCAGCTCAGATGGACAGGGGGTCGATGAGCAGTTCTTC
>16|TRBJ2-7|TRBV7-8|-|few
CASSDPSASLPYGQYF
TGTGCCAGCAGCGACCCTTCGGCATCCCTGCCCTACGGGCAGTACTTC
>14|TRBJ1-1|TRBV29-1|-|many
CSGRDRFQNTEAFF
TGCAGCGGGAGAGACAGGTTCCAGAACACTGAAGCTTTCTTT
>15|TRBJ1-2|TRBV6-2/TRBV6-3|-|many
CASRDSAAANYGYTF
TGTGCCAGCAGGGACTCGGCGGCAGCTAACTATGGCTACACCTTC
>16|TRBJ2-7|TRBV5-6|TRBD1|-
CASSARDRGLLGEQYF
TGTGCCAGCAGCGCCCGGGACAGGGGGCTTTTGGGCGAGCAGTACTTC
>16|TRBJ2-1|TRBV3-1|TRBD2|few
CASSQNPGGRIDEQFF
TGTGCCAGCAGCCAAAACCCTGGCGGGAGGATAGATGAGCAGTTCTTC
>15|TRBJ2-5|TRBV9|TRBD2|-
CASSAPPAGVETQYF
TGTGCCAGCAGCGCCCCGCCAGCGGGAGTGGAGACCCAGTACTTC
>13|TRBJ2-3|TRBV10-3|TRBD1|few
CATGDRSTDTQYF
TGTGCCACTGGGGACAGAAGCACAGATACGCAGTATTTT
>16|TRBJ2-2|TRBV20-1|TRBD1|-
CSARDREKLNTGELFF
TGCAGTGCAAGGGACAGGGAAAAATTGAACACCGGGGAGCTGTTTTTT
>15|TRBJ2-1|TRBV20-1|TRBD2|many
CSAHRPGLDYNEQFF
TGCAGTGCCCACCGCCCGGGACTAGACTACAATGAGCAGTTCTTC
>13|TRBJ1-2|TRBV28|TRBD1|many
CASAPGTDYGYTF
TGTGCCAGCGCCCCCGGGACAGACTATGGCTACACCTTC
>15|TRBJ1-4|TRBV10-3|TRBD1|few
CAISGIRGQGEKLFF
TGTGCCATCAGTGGAATCAGGGGGCAGGGTGAAAAACTGTTTTTT
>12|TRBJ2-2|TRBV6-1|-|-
CASKGPSGELFF
TGTGCCAGCAAAGGCCCCTCCGGGGAGCTGTTTTTT